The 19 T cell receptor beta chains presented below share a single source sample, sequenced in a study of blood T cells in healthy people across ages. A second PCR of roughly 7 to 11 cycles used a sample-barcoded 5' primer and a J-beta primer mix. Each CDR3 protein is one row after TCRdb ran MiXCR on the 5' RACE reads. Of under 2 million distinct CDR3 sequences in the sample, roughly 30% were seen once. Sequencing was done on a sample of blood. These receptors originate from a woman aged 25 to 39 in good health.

CDR3 sequence reads: CRGGDTYEQYF. For the CDR3, the DNA is TGCAGGGGAGGGGATACCTACGAGCAGTACTTC. This chain links TRBV20-1 with TRBJ2-7; 7 nucleotides line up with TRBD2. There are 11 residues in the CDR3. The germline CDR1 and CDR2 sequences are DFQATT and SNEGSKA (reference sequence).

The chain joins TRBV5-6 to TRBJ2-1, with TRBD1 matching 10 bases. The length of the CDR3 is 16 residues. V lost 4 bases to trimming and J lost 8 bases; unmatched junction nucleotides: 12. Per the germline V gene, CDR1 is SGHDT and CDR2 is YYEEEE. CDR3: CASSVFPRQGAYEQFF. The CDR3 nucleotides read TGTGCCAGCAGCGTATTTCCCCGACAGGGGGCTTATGAGCAGTTCTTC.

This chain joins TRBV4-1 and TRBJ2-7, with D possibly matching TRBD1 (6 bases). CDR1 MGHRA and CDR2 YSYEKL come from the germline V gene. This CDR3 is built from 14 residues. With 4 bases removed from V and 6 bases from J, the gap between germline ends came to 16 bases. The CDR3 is CASSRSGQSGEQYF. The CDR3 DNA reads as TGCGCCAGCAGCCGTTCTGGACAGTCGGGCGAGCAGTACTTC.

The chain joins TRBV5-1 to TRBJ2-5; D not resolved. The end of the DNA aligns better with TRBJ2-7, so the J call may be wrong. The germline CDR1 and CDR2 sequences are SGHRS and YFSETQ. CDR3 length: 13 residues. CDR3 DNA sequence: TGCGCCAGCAGCTTGACGTCTAGGAACGAGCAGTACTTC. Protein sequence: CASSLTSRNEQYF.

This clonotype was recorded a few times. CDR3 DNA: TGTGCCAGCAGTTCTAGAAGGGCAGATACGCAGTATTTT. This translates into CASSSRRADTQYF. This rearrangement joins TRBV2 to TRBJ2-3; D remains unclear. The CDR3 has 13 amino acids. Trimming took 5 bases from V and 4 from J, leaving 10 bases between them. CDR1 and CDR2 (germline): SNHLY, FYNNEI. Full variable domain (missing parts from reference TRBV2 and TRBJ2-3): EPEVTQTPSHQVTQMGQEVILRCVPISNHLYFYWYRQILGQKVEFLVSFYNNEISEKSEIFDDQFSVERPDGSNFTLKIRSTKLEDSAMYFCASSSRRADTQYFGPGTRLTVL.

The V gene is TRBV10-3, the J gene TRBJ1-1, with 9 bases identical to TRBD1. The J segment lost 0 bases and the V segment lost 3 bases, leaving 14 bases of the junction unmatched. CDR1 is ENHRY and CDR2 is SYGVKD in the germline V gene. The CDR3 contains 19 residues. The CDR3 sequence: CAISDPPRTGDLMNTEAFF. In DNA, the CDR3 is TGTGCCATCAGTGATCCCCCCAGGACAGGGGACCTTATGAACACTGAAGCTTTCTTT.

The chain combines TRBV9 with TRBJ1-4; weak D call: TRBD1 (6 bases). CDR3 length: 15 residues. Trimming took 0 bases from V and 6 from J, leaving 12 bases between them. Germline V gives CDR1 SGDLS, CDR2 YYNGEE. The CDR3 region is CASSVGGGPHEKLFF. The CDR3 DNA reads TGTGCCAGCAGCGTAGGGGGGGGCCCCCATGAAAAACTGTTTTTT.

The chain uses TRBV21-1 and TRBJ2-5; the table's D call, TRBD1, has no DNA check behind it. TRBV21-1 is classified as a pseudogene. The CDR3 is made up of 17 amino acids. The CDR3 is CASSKVLQGTYQETQYF. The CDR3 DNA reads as TGTGCCAGCAGCAAAGTTTTGCAGGGGACGTACCAAGAGACCCAGTACTTC.

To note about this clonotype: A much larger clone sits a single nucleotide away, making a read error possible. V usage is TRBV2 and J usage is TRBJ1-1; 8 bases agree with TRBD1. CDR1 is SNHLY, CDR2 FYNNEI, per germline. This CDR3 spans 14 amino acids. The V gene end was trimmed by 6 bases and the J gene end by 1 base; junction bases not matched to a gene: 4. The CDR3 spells CASSYRGANTEAFF. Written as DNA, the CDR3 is TGTGCCAGCAGCTACAGGGGGGCGAACACTGAAGCTTTCTTT.

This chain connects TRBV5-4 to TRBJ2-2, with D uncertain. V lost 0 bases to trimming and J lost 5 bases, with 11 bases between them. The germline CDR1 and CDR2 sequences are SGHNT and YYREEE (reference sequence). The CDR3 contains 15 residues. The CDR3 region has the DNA TGTGCCAGCAGCTTGGCCCCGGGTCCTACCGGGGAGCTGTTTTTT. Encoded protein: CASSLAPGPTGELFF. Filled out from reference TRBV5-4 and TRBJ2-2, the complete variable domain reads ETGVTQSPTHLIKTRGQQVTLRCSSQSGHNTVSWYQQALGQGPQFIFQYYREEENGRGNFPPRFSGLQFPNYSSELNVNALELDDSALYLCASSLAPGPTGELFFGEGSRLTVL.

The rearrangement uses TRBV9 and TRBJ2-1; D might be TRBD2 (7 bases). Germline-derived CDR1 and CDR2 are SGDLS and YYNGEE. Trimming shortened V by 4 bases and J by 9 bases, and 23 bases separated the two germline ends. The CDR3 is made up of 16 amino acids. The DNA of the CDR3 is TGTGCCAGCAGCCTCCGGGGGGCTCTCGTTTCTGGTGAGCAGTTCTTC. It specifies CASSLRGALVSGEQFF.

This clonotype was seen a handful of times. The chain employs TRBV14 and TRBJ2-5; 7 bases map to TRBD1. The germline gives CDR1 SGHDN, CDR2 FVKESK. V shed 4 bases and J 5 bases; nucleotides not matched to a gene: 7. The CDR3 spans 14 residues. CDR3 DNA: TGTGCCAGCAGCCGAACAGGGGCCTGGGAGACCCAGTACTTC. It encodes CASSRTGAWETQYF.

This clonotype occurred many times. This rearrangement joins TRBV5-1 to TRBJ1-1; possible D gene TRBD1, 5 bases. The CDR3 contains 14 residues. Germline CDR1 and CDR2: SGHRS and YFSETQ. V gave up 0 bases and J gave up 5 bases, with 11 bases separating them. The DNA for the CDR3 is TGCGCCAGCAGCTTGGCAGGGAAGGGAACTGAAGCTTTCTTT. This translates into CASSLAGKGTEAFF. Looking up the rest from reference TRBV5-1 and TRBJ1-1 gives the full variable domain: KAGVTQTPRYLIKTRGQQVTLSCSPISGHRSVSWYQQTPGQGLQFLFEYFSETQRNKGNFPGRFSGRQFSNSRSEMNVSTLELGDSALYLCASSLAGKGTEAFFGQGTRLTVV.

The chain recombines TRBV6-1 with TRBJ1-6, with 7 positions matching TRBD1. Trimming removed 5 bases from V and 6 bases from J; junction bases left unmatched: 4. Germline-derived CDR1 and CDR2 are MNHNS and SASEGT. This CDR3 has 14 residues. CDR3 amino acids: CASSFGQANSPLHF. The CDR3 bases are TGTGCCAGCAGTTTTGGACAGGCTAATTCACCCCTCCACTTT.

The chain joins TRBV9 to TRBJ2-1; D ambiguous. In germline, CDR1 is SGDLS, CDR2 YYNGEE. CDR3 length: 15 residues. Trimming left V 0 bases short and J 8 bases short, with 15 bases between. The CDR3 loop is CASSVDGFRPDEQFF. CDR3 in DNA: TGTGCCAGCAGCGTAGACGGGTTTCGCCCCGATGAGCAGTTCTTC.

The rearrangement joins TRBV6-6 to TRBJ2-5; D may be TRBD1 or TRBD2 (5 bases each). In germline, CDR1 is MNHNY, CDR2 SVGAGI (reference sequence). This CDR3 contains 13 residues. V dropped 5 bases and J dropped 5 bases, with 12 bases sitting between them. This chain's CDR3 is CASSLLWGETQYF. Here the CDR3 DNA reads TGTGCCAGCAGTCTTCTATGGGGGGAGACCCAGTACTTC.

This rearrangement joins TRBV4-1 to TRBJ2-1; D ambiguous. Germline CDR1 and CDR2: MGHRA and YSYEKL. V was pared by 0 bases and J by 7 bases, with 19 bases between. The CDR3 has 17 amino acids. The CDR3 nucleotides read TGCGCCAGCAGCCAAGATATGTCCGAACCCCCACAGAATGAGCAGTTCTTC. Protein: CASSQDMSEPPQNEQFF.

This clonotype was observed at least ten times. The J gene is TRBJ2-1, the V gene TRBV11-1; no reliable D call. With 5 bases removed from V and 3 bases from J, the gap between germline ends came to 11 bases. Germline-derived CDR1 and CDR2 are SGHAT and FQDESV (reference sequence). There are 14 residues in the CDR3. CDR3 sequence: CASSAQPNYNEQFF. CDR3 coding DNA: TGTGCCAGCAGCGCCCAGCCCAACTACAATGAGCAGTTCTTC.

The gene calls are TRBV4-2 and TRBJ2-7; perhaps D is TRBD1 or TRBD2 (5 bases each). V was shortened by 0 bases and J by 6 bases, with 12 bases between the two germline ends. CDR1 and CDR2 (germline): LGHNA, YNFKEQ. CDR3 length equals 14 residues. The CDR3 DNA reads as TGTGCCAGCAGCCAAGAATGGGGGAGTAGCGAGCAGTACTTC. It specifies CASSQEWGSSEQYF.